This entry is about one T cell receptor (beta chain). Its antigen is not known. The time point is: newly diagnosed GD, antithyroid drugs for less than 3 months. Following extraction of RNA from PBMCs, that RNA was used to make the TCR library. The source of the sample is a study of regulatory T cells in long-lasting Graves disease. Study findings and constraints: Persistent Graves' patients showed reduced TCR diversity versus newly diagnosed patients.

V was clipped by 0 bases and J by 4 bases; unmatched bases: 10. CDR1 SGHDT and CDR2 YYEEEE come from the germline V gene. The CDR3 loop spans 17 amino acids. Arm-PCR with iRepertoire HTBI primers amplified the CDR3 regions for these TCR beta libraries. TCRdb itself ran the multiplex PCR reads through MiXCR, one entry per CDR3 protein. The profile shows roughly 420,000 distinct CDR3 sequences, around 15% of them singletons. This sample also appeared in a second study, on T cells in Graves' hyperthyroidism and ophthalmopathy.

The receptor was derived from a woman aged 45-59 years with Graves disease. This material consisted of peripheral blood mononuclear cells (PBMCs), taken at new diagnosis, from a patient treated with antithyroid drugs. V gene TRBV5-6 combines with J gene TRBJ2-3; 8 positions agree with TRBD2. As DNA, the CDR3 is TGTGCCAGCAGCTTGGATGCTGAGCGGGAGTCGTCAGATACGCAGTATTTT. This codes for CASSLDAERESSDTQYF.